The T cell receptor (beta chain) described here comes from a study of blood T cell repertoires in COVID-19. Study background: Sources were T cells, B-cell-depleted T cells, or PBMCs; the material itself was cDNA or gDNA.

CDR1 WNHNN and CDR2 SYGVQD come from the germline V gene (reference sequence). The CDR3 runs to 14 residues. V shed 8 bases and J shed 6 bases, with 17 bases lying between them. In the authors' workflow: Quantification of nucleated cells was approximated via reference gene primer amplification. Sequencing used immunoSEQ multiplex PCR; TCRdb keeps in-frame clones, though not all of them. V and J calls and clone size are given by that table; D and trimming were obtained from the DNA. The sample records more than 150,000 clones, around 82% being singletons. The sequenced sample consisted of peripheral blood. This chain uses TRBV10-1 with TRBJ1-5, with D possibly TRBD1 on 6 matching bases. The receptor was derived from a young man with active or convalescent COVID-19. CDR3 in amino acids: CASRPRGGCQPQHF. The DNA for the CDR3 is TGCGCCAGCCGTCCCCGGGGGGGCTGTCAGCCCCAGCATTTT.